The table lists the clone carrying this T cell receptor beta chain with a few counts. Its antigen is not known. Looked up from germline, CDR1 is MNHEY and CDR2 is SMNVEV (reference sequence). The CDR3 has 16 amino acids. J gave up 0 bases and V 4 bases, and 6 bases lay outside the gene matches. The authors reverse transcribed all of the isolated RNA, so sequencing captured expressed TCRB transcripts. Survey-depth immunoSEQ sequencing was used for stem cell-like memory T cells. Using immunoSEQ multiplex PCR, the repertoire was profiled, and TCRdb retains in-frame clones only, with some absent. The sample shows about 23,000 clones, around three fifths of them seen only once. This entry comes from a study of beta chain features in type 1 diabetes. The study's findings and limits: Among patients with Type 1 diabetes, TCRB CDR3s were moderately but significantly shorter in every one of the four CD4+ subsets.

Sequencing input: stem cell memory CD4+ T cells from blood. The source is a young man with type 1 diabetes. The chain carries TRBV27 and TRBJ2-7; 10 bases fit TRBD2. CDR3 loop: CASSWKREGYSYEQYF. The CDR3 DNA reads as TGTGCCAGCAGTTGGAAGCGGGAGGGTTACTCCTACGAGCAGTACTTC.